The 7 T cell receptor beta chains below come from one sample, sequenced in a study of T cells in Graves' hyperthyroidism and ophthalmopathy. Using RNA transcripts as the source, TCR beta CDR3 regions were amplified. The primer set for the first-round RT-PCR of the TCR CDR3 was HTBI. TCRdb re-analysed the multiplex PCR reads in MiXCR, keeping a single row per CDR3 protein. The repertoire has about 530,000 distinct CDR3 sequences, under 20% of them found once; the top ten carry about 16%. The sample comprised blood. The source is a woman between 18 and 30 years old with Graves' ophthalmopathy.

This chain uses TRBV4-1 with TRBJ2-3, with D maybe TRBD2 (5 bases). V was shortened by 0 bases and J by 2 bases, with 15 bases between the two germline ends. CDR1 and CDR2 from the germline V gene are MGHRA and YSYEKL. This CDR3 is 17 amino acids long. The CDR3 is CASSQESRGRDTDTQYF. CDR3 sequence (DNA): TGCGCCAGCAGCCAAGAAAGTAGAGGCCGGGACACAGATACGCAGTATTTT.

In this sample, this clonotype turned up a few times. The genes are TRBV20-1 and TRBJ1-5; 7 bases match TRBD1. V lost 3 bases to trimming and J lost 0 bases; unmatched junction nucleotides: 5. This CDR3 is 15 amino acids long. Germline V gene sequence: CDR1 DFQATT, CDR2 SNEGSKA (reference sequence). The CDR3 protein is CSASRQGYSNQPQHF. The CDR3 DNA reads as TGCAGTGCTAGTAGACAGGGATATAGCAATCAGCCCCAGCATTTT.

This sequence joins TRBV6-6 and TRBJ2-1; TRBD2 aligns across 8 bases. The V gene end was trimmed by 0 bases and the J gene end by 8 bases; junction bases not matched to a gene: 12. Germline assignment: CDR1 MNHNY and CDR2 SVGAGI (reference sequence). The CDR3 runs to 17 residues. CDR3 sequence reads: CASSYSRGPSGRDEQFF. The CDR3, as DNA: TGTGCCAGCAGTTACTCGAGAGGTCCCAGCGGGAGAGATGAGCAGTTCTTC.

This clonotype occurred many times. The chain joins TRBV29-1 to TRBJ2-1; D is unresolved. The germline V gene encodes CDR1 SQVTM and CDR2 ANQGSEA. V dropped 3 bases and J dropped 1 base, with 7 bases sitting between them. The length of the CDR3 is 13 residues. The CDR3 sequence: CSVDYGSYNEQFF. CDR3 bases: TGCAGCGTTGATTACGGATCCTACAATGAGCAGTTCTTC.

This clonotype was found many times. The chain joins TRBV2 to TRBJ1-6; D unclear. Trimming removed 4 bases at V and 8 bases at J, with 12 bases between. Germline V gene sequence: CDR1 SNHLY, CDR2 FYNNEI. The CDR3 covers 14 residues. As DNA, the CDR3 is TGTGCCAGCAGTGCTTCCCTGCGGGATTCACCCCTCCACTTT. Its protein product is CASSASLRDSPLHF.

This clonotype was counted at least ten times. V and J are TRBV28 and TRBJ2-7, with TRBD2 matching over 7 bases. From germline, CDR1 is MDHEN and CDR2 SYDVKM. V shed 4 bases, J shed 2 bases, and the junction held 11 bases outside the gene matches. This CDR3 has 16 residues. The DNA for the CDR3 is TGTGCCAGCAGTTCCCTAGCGGCGTCCTTAGCCTACGAGCAGTACTTC. This translates into CASSSLAASLAYEQYF. Full variable domain (remainder filled in from reference TRBV28 and TRBJ2-7): DVKVTQSSRYLVKRTGEKVFLECVQDMDHENMFWYRQDPGLGLRLIYFSYDVKMKEKGDIPEGYSVSREKKERFSLILESASTNQTSMYLCASSSLAASLAYEQYFGPGTRLTVT.

This clonotype was seen ten or more times. J is TRBJ2-7 and V is TRBV6-1; TRBD1 is a possible D gene (6 bases). Germline V gene data show CDR1 as MNHNS and CDR2 as SASEGT. V dropped 6 bases and J dropped 6 bases, with 15 bases sitting between them. The CDR3 is made up of 13 amino acids. The CDR3 DNA is TGTGCCAGCAGCGAAATGACAGGATTCGAGCAGTACTTC. It translates to CASSEMTGFEQYF.